This T cell receptor (beta chain) is from a study of T cells after posttransplantation cyclophosphamide. The count of this clone is one. Germline V gives CDR1 MNHEY, CDR2 SMNVEV (reference sequence). Trimming stripped 3 bases from V and 5 bases from J, with 15 bases between. The CDR3 is 15 residues long. A marrow graft followed busulfan-fludarabine conditioning, with cyclophosphamide on days +3 and +4. Here immunoSEQ multiplex PCR was the method, and the copy in TCRdb shows in-frame clones only, minus some. The sample yields 20,000 to 25,000 clones, roughly nine tenths seen once. The TCR originated in a female patient aged 25-39 years who received an allogeneic stem cell transplant from an unrelated donor, was CMV-positive, and had no GVHD. Among the T cells, some may be from the graft donor. The chain recombines TRBV27 with TRBJ2-3; maybe TRBD2 (7 bases). The sample consisted of PBMCs, taken after allogeneic stem cell transplant with posttransplant cyclophosphamide. For the CDR3, the DNA is TGTGCCAGCAGTTTGTCCCGGGGGGCCAAAGATACGCAGTATTTT. It yields the protein CASSLSRGAKDTQYF.